Following are 21 T cell receptor beta chains from one sample sequenced in a study of shared clonotypes between healthy human individuals. Assay used: immunoSEQ multiplex PCR; TCRdb lists only in-frame clones, some missing. The sample records about 2 million clones, 85% to 95% being singletons. Sequenced: naive CD4+ T cells sorted from blood. Sample subset: CD45RA+ positively selected. These receptors all stem from a man younger than 35 in good health.

Worth noting for this clone: The same CDR3 can be traced to other DNA sequences in this sample. The genes are TRBV7-9 and TRBJ1-1; 8 bases map to TRBD1. The CDR3 spans 13 residues. The ends lost 5 bases at V and 8 bases at J; junction bases unmatched: 7. Germline V gene data show CDR1 as SEHNR and CDR2 as FQNEAQ (reference sequence). CDR3 residues: CASSPQGATEAFF. The DNA for the CDR3 is TGTGCCAGCAGCCCCCAGGGGGCGACCGAAGCTTTCTTT.

The genes are TRBV6-1 and TRBJ1-2; TRBD1 matches at 7 bases. V was pared by 4 bases and J by 1 base, with 9 bases of the junction left unmatched. The CDR3 length is 16 residues. Germline V gene sequence: CDR1 MNHNS, CDR2 SASEGT. CDR3 region: CASSAQANRGNYGYTF. The DNA of the CDR3 is TGTGCCAGCAGTGCCCAAGCTAACAGGGGTAACTATGGCTACACCTTC.

The V and J genes are TRBV28 and TRBJ1-4; tentative D call: TRBD1 (6 bases). The CDR3 is made up of 15 amino acids. Trimming took off 2 bases at V and 2 bases at J, with 9 bases between the two ends. Germline V CDR1 and CDR2: MDHEN, SYDVKM. DNA of the CDR3: TGTGCCAGCAGTTTAAGGGGGGGGACTAATGAAAAACTGTTTTTT. Amino acids: CASSLRGGTNEKLFF.

The chain carries TRBV7-2 and TRBJ2-5, with TRBD1 as a possible D gene (6 bases). The CDR3 totals 15 residues. Looked up from germline, CDR1 is SGHTA and CDR2 is FQGNSA. Trimming cost V 0 bases and J 5 bases, with 13 bases left between them. CDR3 coding DNA: TGTGCCAGCAGCTTAGCGGGGACAATTGTGGAGACCCAGTACTTC. This sequence encodes CASSLAGTIVETQYF.

J is TRBJ2-1 and V is TRBV18, with 7 bases matching TRBD2. J lost 6 bases, V lost 4 bases, and 6 bases had no gene match. This CDR3 comprises 14 residues. Per germline, CDR1 KGHSH and CDR2 LQKENI. The CDR3 nucleotides read TGTGCCAGCTCACTCCCGACTAGCTCCAATGAGCAGTTCTTC. Residues: CASSLPTSSNEQFF.

This clone was detected once. This chain uses TRBV28 with TRBJ2-7; TRBD1 matches at 8 bases. Losses at the gene ends were 4 bases for V and 6 bases for J; bases not matched to a gene: 14. This CDR3 is 16 amino acids long. Per the germline V gene, CDR1 is MDHEN and CDR2 is SYDVKM. CDR3 loop: CASSSSGQGISSEQYF. DNA of the CDR3: TGTGCCAGCAGTTCCAGCGGACAGGGAATTTCTTCCGAGCAGTACTTC.

The gene calls are TRBV2 and TRBJ2-1, with unresolved D. CDR3 length: 15 residues. Germline CDR1 is SNHLY and CDR2 is FYNNEI. With 5 bases removed from V and 0 bases from J, the gap between germline ends came to 11 bases. The CDR3 here is CASSPQTGSYNEQFF. The CDR3 DNA follows: TGTGCCAGCAGTCCGCAGACTGGCTCCTACAATGAGCAGTTCTTC. Looking up the rest from reference TRBV2 and TRBJ2-1 gives the full variable domain: EPEVTQTPSHQVTQMGQEVILRCVPISNHLYFYWYRQILGQKVEFLVSFYNNEISEKSEIFDDQFSVERPDGSNFTLKIRSTKLEDSAMYFCASSPQTGSYNEQFFGPGTRLTVL.

This clone was recorded once. The chain recombines TRBV30 with TRBJ1-1, with D possibly TRBD1 on 6 matching bases. Germline V gene data show CDR1 as GTSNPN and CDR2 as SVGIG (reference sequence). CDR3 length equals 13 residues. V lost 8 bases and J lost 1, with 14 bases in between. The CDR3 nucleotides are TGTGCCGGTTTTAAACAGGGGAACACTGAAGCTTTCTTT. It codes for CAGFKQGNTEAFF.

The rearrangement joins TRBV30 to TRBJ2-7; no reliable D call. Germline CDR1 GTSNPN, CDR2 SVGIG (reference sequence). There are 12 residues in the CDR3. The germline V and J ends were trimmed by 0 bases and 7 bases, with 10 bases remaining between them. CDR3: CAWSVQPAEQYF. CDR3 nucleotides: TGTGCCTGGAGTGTACAGCCGGCGGAGCAGTACTTC.

The rearrangement uses TRBV19 and TRBJ2-3; 9 nucleotides match TRBD1. With 5 bases clipped from V and 9 bases from J, the junction kept 12 bases outside the gene matches. The CDR3 totals 15 residues. Per germline, CDR1 LNHDA and CDR2 SQIVND (reference sequence). This CDR3 reads CASSSTGTGKITQYF. The CDR3 DNA reads as TGTGCCAGTAGTTCAACCGGGACAGGGAAAATCACGCAGTATTTT.

Written as DNA, the CDR3 is TGTGCCAGCAGTCCCTTGGGGGGAGGGCCAAACACCGGGGAGCTGTTTTTT. It codes for CASSPLGGGPNTGELFF. The rearrangement uses TRBV27 and TRBJ2-2; 7 positions match TRBD2. The CDR3 runs 17 residues. Germline V gene data show CDR1 as MNHEY and CDR2 as SMNVEV (reference sequence). With V trimmed by 5 bases and J by 2 bases, 11 bases remained unmatched.

The chain joins TRBV30 to TRBJ1-2; perhaps TRBD1 as D (5 bases). Germline-derived CDR1 and CDR2 are GTSNPN and SVGIG (reference sequence). The V and J ends lost 2 bases and 3 bases respectively, with 7 bases between them. The CDR3 runs to 12 residues. The CDR3 DNA reads TGTGCCTGGAGTCGGGGGGACTATGGCTACACCTTC. This sequence encodes CAWSRGDYGYTF.

To note about this clone: Additional DNA sequences in this sample encode the identical CDR3. The rearrangement links TRBV28 to TRBJ2-6; D gene ambiguous. The germline CDR1 and CDR2 sequences are MDHEN and SYDVKM. V lost 5 bases, J lost 0 bases, and 2 bases lay in between. The CDR3 has 13 residues. In DNA, the CDR3 is TGTGCCAGCAGTCTCTCTGGGGCCAACGTCCTGACTTTC. Its protein product is CASSLSGANVLTF.

This chain joins TRBV10-3 and TRBJ1-3; no clear D. The CDR3 is made up of 12 amino acids. The germline V gene encodes CDR1 ENHRY and CDR2 SYGVKD. V lost 10 bases and J 3 bases, leaving 10 bases between the germline ends. CDR3 sequence: CATGVFGNTIYF. The CDR3 nucleotides are TGTGCCACCGGGGTTTTTGGAAACACCATATATTTT.

For this clone: A much larger clone sits a single nucleotide away, making a read error possible. The sample holds other DNA sequences that translate to the same CDR3. The rearrangement uses TRBV7-8 and TRBJ2-7; no clear D gene. The CDR3 is 11 amino acids. The germline gives CDR1 SGHVS, CDR2 FQNEAQ. V was pared by 4 bases and J by 2 bases, with 3 bases between. DNA for the CDR3: TGTGCCAGCAGCTCCCCCTACGAGCAGTACTTC. It yields the protein CASSSPYEQYF.

The J gene is TRBJ2-2, the V gene TRBV6-5; the D is unclear. This CDR3 has 15 residues. The germline V gene encodes CDR1 MNHEY and CDR2 SVGAGI. V lost 0 bases to trimming and J lost 4 bases, with 9 bases between them. CDR3 in amino acids: CASSYSGWVTGELFF. In DNA form, the CDR3 reads TGTGCCAGCAGTTACTCCGGTTGGGTCACCGGGGAGCTGTTTTTT.

In DNA form, the CDR3 reads TGTGCCAGCAGTTTTCTTTTCGGACAGGGCCCCTTTTATGGCTACACCTTC. Its translation: CASSFLFGQGPFYGYTF. The chain combines TRBV28 with TRBJ1-2; TRBD1 matches at 8 bases. Germline lookup yields CDR1 MDHEN and CDR2 SYDVKM. The V gene end was trimmed by 3 bases and the J gene end by 5 bases; junction bases not matched to a gene: 14. The CDR3 covers 17 residues.

V and J are TRBV11-3 and TRBJ2-3, with 9 bases aligning to TRBD2. The CDR3 consists of 17 residues. Germline V lookup: CDR1 SGHNT, CDR2 YENEEA. The junction had 9 bases not matched to a gene; V was cut back by 1 base and J by 4 bases. CDR3: CASSLVSTAGGSDTQYF. The DNA of the CDR3 is TGTGCCAGCAGCTTAGTGTCTACAGCGGGGGGTTCAGATACGCAGTATTTT.

The chain employs TRBV9 and TRBJ1-5; 10 bases align to TRBD1. V lost 9 bases, J lost 2 bases, and 14 bases stayed unmatched. Germline-derived CDR1 and CDR2 are SGDLS and YYNGEE. This CDR3 comprises 17 residues. The CDR3 DNA sequence: TGTGCCAAAAAACTCCGGGACAGGGGATGGGGCAATCAGCCCCAGCATTTT. Amino acid sequence: CAKKLRDRGWGNQPQHF.

The chain has TRBV6-5 and TRBJ2-3, with 10 bases aligning to TRBD2. The CDR3 runs 16 residues. After removal of 0 bases from V and 5 bases from J, the junction contained 5 bases not matched to a gene. CDR1 MNHEY and CDR2 SVGAGI come from the germline V gene. DNA for the CDR3: TGTGCCAGCAGTTACTCTGCTAGCGGGGGTATAGATACGCAGTATTTT. Encoded protein: CASSYSASGGIDTQYF.

In regard to this clone: The same CDR3 can be traced to other DNA sequences in this sample. The chain uses TRBV5-1 and TRBJ1-2, with no clear D. Germline CDR1 reads SGHRS; CDR2 reads YFSETQ. The CDR3 is 13 amino acids. The germline V and J ends were trimmed by 1 base and 2 bases, with 6 bases remaining between them. CDR3 DNA: TGCGCCAGCAGCTTGACGGAGAACTATGGCTACACCTTC. This codes for CASSLTENYGYTF.